This is a list of T cell receptor beta chains from one sample in a study of T cell repertoires in cytomegalovirus infection. MiXCR was run by TCRdb on the reads, yielding one entry per CDR3 protein. The data hold under 200,000 distinct CDR3 sequences, with approximately 9.6% observed a single time. Sequencing was carried out using PBMCs. The source is a human donor in good health (CMV status not recorded). Some clones in this sample may be carry-over from other donors' samples. CDR3s leave out the opening cysteine and the closing phenylalanine or tryptophan. Each record gives: V gene, CDR3 length, J gene, CDR3 protein.

TRBV10-3,13,TRBJ2-7,AISGLGQGVGEQY
TRBV7-3,11,TRBJ2-5,ASSLVFGETQY
TRBV7-7,13,TRBJ2-7,ASRYPGLAGYEQY
TRBV20-1,10,TRBJ1-2,SAAGFAYGYT
TRBV7-6,10,TRBJ1-2,ASSLALYGYT
TRBV7-4,14,TRBJ2-1,ASSSSSKPSYNEQF
TRBV7-8,13,TRBJ2-1,ASSLGLVFPNEQF
TRBV19,14,TRBJ1-2,ASSGELQGDYYGYT
TRBV7-6,13,TRBJ2-6,ASSFGASGANVLT
TRBV12-3/TRBV12-4,12,TRBJ2-7,ASSWDLNSYEQY
TRBV5-1,13,TRBJ1-3,ASSLDRAAGNTIY
TRBV28,13,TRBJ1-5,ASSMGLQPNQPQH
TRBV20-1,11,TRBJ2-7,SARDAGRGEQY
TRBV7-2,12,TRBJ2-6,ASSLSSGANVLT
TRBV7-2,11,TRBJ2-5,ASSLDRWGTQY
TRBV20-1,13,TRBJ2-7,SARKGGSGRYEQY
TRBV28,11,TRBJ2-7,ASTAGGYNEQY
TRBV7-9,12,TRBJ2-7,ASSFDRARGEQY
TRBV12-3/TRBV12-4,12,TRBJ1-1,ASSPGTGGTEAF
TRBV2,15,TRBJ2-3,ASSDWGAGARTDTQY
TRBV6-5,14,TRBJ2-2,ASSYARTEPTGELF
TRBV7-2,14,TRBJ1-1,ASSPLAGARYTEAF
TRBV7-9,10,TRBJ1-1,ASNRDITEAF
TRBV18,11,TRBJ2-3,ASSPTGGNTQY
TRBV20-1,12,TRBJ1-1,SARGDRMNTEAF
TRBV30,13,TRBJ1-1,AWSSWTGVKTEAF
TRBV7-2,12,TRBJ2-7,ASSRDRGSYEQY
TRBV7-3,14,TRBJ2-6,ASSLTGASGANVLT
TRBV7-2,11,TRBJ1-2,ASSPFRGYGYT
TRBV20-1,12,TRBJ2-7,SARSGTRTYEQY
TRBV19,13,TRBJ1-1,ASSMVRQGNTEAF
TRBV6-2/TRBV6-3,11,TRBJ2-1,ASSPENYNEQF
TRBV4-2,13,TRBJ2-5,ASARTEAAGETQY
TRBV11-2,10,TRBJ2-5,ASGPPFGTQY
TRBV7-8,9,TRBJ1-3,ASSLGNTIY
TRBV7-8,13,TRBJ2-2,ASSSGLAGAGELF
TRBV10-3,12,TRBJ1-1,AIRTGGSATEAF
TRBV14,11,TRBJ1-2,ASSQWGAYGYT
TRBV7-2,11,TRBJ1-2,ASSYTANYGYT
TRBV9,12,TRBJ1-2,ASSRGQIGYGYT
TRBV28,12,TRBJ2-2,ASSLPTGFGELF
TRBV12-3/TRBV12-4,11,TRBJ2-7,ASSLATGYEQY
TRBV27,13,TRBJ2-7,ASSLGGLAGYEQY
TRBV28,14,TRBJ1-1,ASSLSRRGGSTEAF
TRBV28,14,TRBJ2-1,ASSPSGKPSYNEQF
TRBV19,14,TRBJ1-6,ASSTTGGRSNSPLH
TRBV29-1,9,TRBJ2-7,SAVLEYEQY
TRBV6-2/TRBV6-3,12,TRBJ2-1,ASSPGTPINEQF